The 9 T cell receptor beta chains in this list originate from one sample, sequenced in a study of blood T cell repertoires in COVID-19. TCRdb's table, derived via immunoSEQ multiplex PCR, lists solely in-frame clones and lacks some. The repertoire includes 300,000 to 350,000 clones, 88% of them detected once, and 5% to 6% sits in the top ten. The sequenced material came from PBMCs or T cells enriched from blood (not recorded which). These receptors were taken from a man younger than 45 who had recovered from COVID-19.

The chain recombines TRBV3-1 (or the pseudogene TRBV3-2) with TRBJ2-3; 10 positions match TRBD2. The CDR3 totals 14 residues. The junction had 3 bases not matched to a gene; V was cut back by 4 bases and J by 5 bases. Germline CDR1 LGHDT, CDR2 YNNKEL (reference sequence). The CDR3 sequence: CASSLAGGLDTQYF. The CDR3 DNA sequence: TGTGCCAGCAGCCTAGCGGGGGGCTTAGATACGCAGTATTTT.

The chain is built from TRBV18 and TRBJ2-7; D might be TRBD1 (6 bases). V was shortened by 3 bases and J by 0 bases, with 12 bases between the two germline ends. This CDR3 region has 15 residues. Germline assignment: CDR1 KGHSH and CDR2 LQKENI. This chain's CDR3 is CASSPEDRNSYEQYF. In DNA, the CDR3 is TGTGCCAGCTCACCTGAAGACAGGAACTCCTACGAGCAGTACTTC.

V gene TRBV6-1 combines with J gene TRBJ1-6; a possible D gene is TRBD1 (6 bases). In germline, CDR1 is MNHNS, CDR2 SASEGT. This CDR3 has 14 residues. The ends were cut back, 2 bases at V and 7 bases at J, with 9 bases in the middle. In DNA form, the CDR3 reads TGTGCCAGCAGTGAATCAGGGGTAAATTCACCCCTCCACTTT. It codes for CASSESGVNSPLHF.

The chain is built from TRBV18 and TRBJ1-3; the match to TRBD1 covers 7 bases. The germline V gene encodes CDR1 KGHSH and CDR2 LQKENI. After removal of 3 bases from V and 0 bases from J, the junction contained 5 bases not matched to a gene. This CDR3 is built from 16 residues. CDR3 in DNA: TGTGCCAGCTCACCTTGGGACAGATCCTCTGGAAACACCATATATTTT. This gives the protein CASSPWDRSSGNTIYF.

The chain combines TRBV27 with TRBJ2-7; 11 positions agree with TRBD2. There are 18 residues in the CDR3. CDR1 is MNHEY, CDR2 SMNVEV, per germline (reference sequence). The junction had 13 bases not matched to a gene; V was cut back by 2 bases and J by 4 bases. Here the CDR3 DNA reads TGTGCCAGCAGTTTAGAGGTCCGGTCTAGCGGGGGGCAGTACGAGCAGTACTTC. As protein: CASSLEVRSSGGQYEQYF.

The chain uses TRBV15 and TRBJ2-7, with a tentative D call TRBD1 (6 bases). Germline V gene sequence: CDR1 LNHNV, CDR2 YYDKDF (reference sequence). The CDR3 loop spans 15 amino acids. Trimming took 4 bases from V and 6 from J, leaving 19 bases between them. The CDR3 DNA reads TGTGCCACCAGCAAACCGAAGGGTCTGGGGGCCGAGCAGTACTTC. Its translation: CATSKPKGLGAEQYF.

This rearrangement joins TRBV30 to TRBJ2-7, with D tentatively TRBD2 (5 bases). Germline values: CDR1 GTSNPN, CDR2 SVGIG (reference sequence). This CDR3 region has 12 residues. Trimming removed 3 bases from V and 6 bases from J, with 12 bases in between. The chain's CDR3 is CAWSPTGVEQYF. CDR3 in DNA: TGTGCCTGGAGCCCAACCGGGGTCGAGCAGTACTTC. The full variable domain, with the rest looked up from reference TRBV30 and TRBJ2-7, is SQTIHQWPATLVQPVGSPLSLECTVEGTSNPNLYWYRQAAGRGLQLLFYSVGIGQISSEVPQNLSASRPQDRQFILSSKKLLLSDSGFYLCAWSPTGVEQYFGPGTRLTVT.

The chain has TRBV18 and TRBJ1-6; maybe TRBD1 (6 bases). CDR1 KGHSH and CDR2 LQKENI come from the germline V gene. The length of the CDR3 is 13 residues. Between the trimmed V and J ends, which lost 6 bases and 8 bases, there was a span of 11 bases. CDR3 DNA sequence: TGTGCCAGCTCTCACAGGGAAGATTCACCCCTCCACTTT. Protein sequence: CASSHREDSPLHF.

The rearrangement links TRBV19 to TRBJ1-4; D remains unclear. CDR1 LNHDA and CDR2 SQIVND come from the germline V gene (reference sequence). Trimming cost V 4 bases and J 0 bases, with 12 bases left between them. The CDR3 runs to 16 residues. This CDR3 is CASSTAPRATNEKLFF. CDR3 sequence (DNA): TGTGCCAGTAGTACGGCCCCCCGGGCAACTAATGAAAAACTGTTTTTT.